This T cell receptor beta chain was retrieved from a study of blood T cells in healthy people across ages. With 2 bases removed from V and 0 bases from J, the gap between germline ends came to 15 bases. There are 17 residues in the CDR3. Germline V gene data show CDR1 as KGHDR and CDR2 as SFDVKD. The use of a sample-barcoded 5' primer and a J-beta primer mix characterized a second PCR of about 7 to 12 cycles. TCRdb re-called the 5' RACE reads through MiXCR, storing one row per CDR3 protein. The sample includes approximately 960,000 distinct CDR3 sequences, just under 30% of them seen just once. This clonotype occurred many times. This sample was also put to use in a study of T cells of mothers and their children.

Sequencing was done on a sample of blood. The TCR sequence derives from a middle-aged woman in good health. V is TRBV24-1 and J is TRBJ2-5; D is unclear. The DNA for the CDR3 is TGTGCCACCAGTGATTCGTTCCGCTCCAGCGACCAAGAGACCCAGTACTTC. Its protein is CATSDSFRSSDQETQYF.